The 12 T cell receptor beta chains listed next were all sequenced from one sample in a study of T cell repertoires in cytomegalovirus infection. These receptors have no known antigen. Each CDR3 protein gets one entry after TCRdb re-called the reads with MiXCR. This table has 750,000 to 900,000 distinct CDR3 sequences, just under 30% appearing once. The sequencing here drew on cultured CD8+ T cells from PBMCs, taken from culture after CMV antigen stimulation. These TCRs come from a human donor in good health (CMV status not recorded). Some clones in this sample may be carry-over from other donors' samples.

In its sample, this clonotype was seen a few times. The CDR3 sequence is CASSQQGSTEAFF. CDR3 DNA: TGCGCCAGCAGCCAACAGGGTAGCACTGAAGCTTTCTTT. V is TRBV4-1 and J is TRBJ1-1, with D tentatively TRBD1 (5 bases). V lost 2 bases and J lost 4, with 8 bases in between. The CDR3 extends over 13 amino acids. Germline CDR1 MGHRA, CDR2 YSYEKL.

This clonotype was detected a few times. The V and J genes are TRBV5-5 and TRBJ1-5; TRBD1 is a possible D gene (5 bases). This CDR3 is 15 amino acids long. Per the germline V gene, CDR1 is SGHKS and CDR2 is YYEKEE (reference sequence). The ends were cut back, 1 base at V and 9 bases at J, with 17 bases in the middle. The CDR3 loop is CASSLLGDRVLPQHF. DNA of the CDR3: TGTGCCAGCAGCTTGCTAGGGGATAGGGTTCTGCCCCAGCATTTT.

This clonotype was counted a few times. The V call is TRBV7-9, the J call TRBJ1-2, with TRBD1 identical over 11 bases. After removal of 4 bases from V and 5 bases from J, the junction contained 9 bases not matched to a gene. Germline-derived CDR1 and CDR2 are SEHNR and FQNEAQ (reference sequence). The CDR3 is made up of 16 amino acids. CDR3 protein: CASSYEGQGAWYGYTF. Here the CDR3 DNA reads TGTGCCAGCAGCTACGAAGGACAGGGGGCCTGGTATGGCTACACCTTC. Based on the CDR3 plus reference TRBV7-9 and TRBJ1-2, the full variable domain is DTGVSQNPRHKITKRGQNVTFRCDPISEHNRLYWYRQTLGQGPEFLTYFQNEAQLEKSRLLSDRFSAERPKGSFSTLEIQRTEQGDSAMYLCASSYEGQGAWYGYTFGSGTRLTVV.

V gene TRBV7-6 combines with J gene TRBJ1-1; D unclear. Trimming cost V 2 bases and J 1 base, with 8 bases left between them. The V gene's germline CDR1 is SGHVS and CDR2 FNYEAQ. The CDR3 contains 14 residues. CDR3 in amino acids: CASSLTAKNTEAFF. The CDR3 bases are TGTGCCAGCAGCTTAACAGCAAAGAACACTGAAGCTTTCTTT.

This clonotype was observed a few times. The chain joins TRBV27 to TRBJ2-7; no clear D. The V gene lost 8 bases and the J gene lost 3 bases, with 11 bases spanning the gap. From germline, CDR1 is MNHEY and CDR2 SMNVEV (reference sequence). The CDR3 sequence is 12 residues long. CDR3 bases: TGTGCCAGCGGAAGCCAAAACTACGAGCAGTACTTC. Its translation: CASGSQNYEQYF.

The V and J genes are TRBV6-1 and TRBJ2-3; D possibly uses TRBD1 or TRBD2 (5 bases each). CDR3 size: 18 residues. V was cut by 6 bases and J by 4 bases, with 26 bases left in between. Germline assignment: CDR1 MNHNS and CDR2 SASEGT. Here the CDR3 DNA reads TGTGCCAGCAGCGACCAGACACGTTCGGGGCCGTACGCAGATACGCAGTATTTT. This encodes CASSDQTRSGPYADTQYF.

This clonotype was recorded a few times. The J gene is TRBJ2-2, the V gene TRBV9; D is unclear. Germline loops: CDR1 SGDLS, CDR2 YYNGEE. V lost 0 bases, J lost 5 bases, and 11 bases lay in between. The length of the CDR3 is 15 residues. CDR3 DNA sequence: TGTGCCAGCAGCGTAGGGCAAACCGGGACCGGGGAGCTGTTTTTT. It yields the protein CASSVGQTGTGELFF.

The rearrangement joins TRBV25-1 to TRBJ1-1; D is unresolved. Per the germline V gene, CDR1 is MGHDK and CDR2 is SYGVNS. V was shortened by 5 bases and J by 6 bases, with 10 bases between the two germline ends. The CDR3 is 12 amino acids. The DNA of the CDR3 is TGTGCCAGCAGTCAAACTCCCGCTGAAGCTTTCTTT. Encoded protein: CASSQTPAEAFF.

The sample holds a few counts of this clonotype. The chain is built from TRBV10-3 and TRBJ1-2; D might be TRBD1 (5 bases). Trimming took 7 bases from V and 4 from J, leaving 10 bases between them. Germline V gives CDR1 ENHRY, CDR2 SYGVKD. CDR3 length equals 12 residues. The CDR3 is CAINLGGYGYTF. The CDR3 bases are TGTGCCATCAATTTGGGGGGCTATGGCTACACCTTC.

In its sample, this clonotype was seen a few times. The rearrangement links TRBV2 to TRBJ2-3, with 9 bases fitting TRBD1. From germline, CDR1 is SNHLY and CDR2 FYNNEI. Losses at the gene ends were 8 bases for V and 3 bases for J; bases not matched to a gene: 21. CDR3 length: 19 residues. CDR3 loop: CASPGQGDVGTPTTDTQYF. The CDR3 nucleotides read TGTGCCAGCCCGGGACAGGGAGACGTTGGGACACCTACAACAGATACGCAGTATTTT.

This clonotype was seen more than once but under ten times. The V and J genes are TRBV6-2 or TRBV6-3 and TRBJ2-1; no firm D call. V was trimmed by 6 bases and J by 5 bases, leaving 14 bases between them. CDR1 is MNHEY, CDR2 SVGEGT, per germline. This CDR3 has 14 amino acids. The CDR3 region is CASRIRPGDNEQFF. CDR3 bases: TGTGCCAGCAGGATCCGGCCTGGGGACAATGAGCAGTTCTTC.

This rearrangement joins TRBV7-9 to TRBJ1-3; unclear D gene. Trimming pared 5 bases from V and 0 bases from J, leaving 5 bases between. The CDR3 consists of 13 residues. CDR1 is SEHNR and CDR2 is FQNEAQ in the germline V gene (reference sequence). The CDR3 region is CASSTTSGNTIYF. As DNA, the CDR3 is TGTGCCAGCAGCACAACCTCTGGAAACACCATATATTTT.